These 18 T cell receptor beta chains share one sample of origin, sequenced in a study of cytomegalovirus exposure and HLA in healthy donors. The PCR ran on 60 Vbeta and 13 Jbeta primers. The table came from immunoSEQ multiplex PCR; TCRdb's copy has only in-frame clones and leaves some out. Of 75,000 to 90,000 clones listed, roughly 72% were seen once; the top ten hold around 10%. The specimen was PBMCs. These receptors came from a woman aged 35 to 49 in good health and CMV-seropositive.

This chain connects TRBV6-5 to TRBJ1-5, with D possibly matching TRBD1 (6 bases). CDR3 length equals 14 residues. The V and J ends lost 6 bases and 7 bases respectively, with 16 bases between them. Germline V lookup: CDR1 MNHEY, CDR2 SVGAGI. CDR3: CASRTTGNGQPQHF. In DNA, the CDR3 is TGTGCCAGCAGGACGACAGGCAACGGCCAGCCCCAGCATTTT.

V usage is TRBV29-1 and J usage is TRBJ1-1; perhaps TRBD1 as D (6 bases). Germline values: CDR1 SQVTM, CDR2 ANQGSEA. V lost 2 bases, J lost 1 base, and 17 bases lay in between. The CDR3 consists of 16 residues. The chain's CDR3 is CSVEPVGGSANTEAFF. DNA for the CDR3: TGCAGCGTTGAACCAGTAGGGGGTAGTGCGAACACTGAAGCTTTCTTT.

This clone has more than one count but fewer than ten. Here the CDR3 reads CASSGTANTEAFF. CDR3 DNA: TGTGCCAGCTCTGGGACAGCGAACACTGAAGCTTTCTTT. V and J are TRBV18 and TRBJ1-1, with 7 bases matching TRBD1. Germline V gives CDR1 KGHSH, CDR2 LQKENI. J lost 1 base, V lost 6 bases, and 2 bases had no gene match. The CDR3 is 13 residues long.

The genes are TRBV5-1 and TRBJ1-2; 8 bases are a match to TRBD1. V was clipped by 4 bases and J by 3 bases; unmatched bases: 11. CDR3 length: 16 amino acids. Germline CDR1 reads SGHRS; CDR2 reads YFSETQ. In nucleotides, the CDR3 is TGCGCCAGCAGCGAACCGACAGGGGCCAGTCACTATGGCTACACCTTC. Amino acid sequence: CASSEPTGASHYGYTF.

This sequence joins TRBV10-3 and TRBJ1-3; D possibly corresponds to TRBD1 (6 bases). The CDR3 is made up of 16 amino acids. Germline-derived CDR1 and CDR2 are ENHRY and SYGVKD. V lost 3 bases and J lost 0, with 12 bases in between. The CDR3 sequence: CAISDRGPNSGNTIYF. As DNA, the CDR3 is TGTGCCATCAGTGACAGGGGTCCGAACTCTGGAAACACCATATATTTT.

The V and J genes are TRBV7-9 and TRBJ1-5; D may be TRBD1 (6 bases). The CDR3 consists of 13 residues. Germline CDR1 is SEHNR and CDR2 is FQNEAQ (reference sequence). V lost 3 bases to trimming and J lost 6 bases, with 9 bases between them. CDR3 amino acids: CASSFQDSQPQHF. The CDR3 region has the DNA TGTGCCAGCAGCTTCCAGGACAGTCAGCCCCAGCATTTT.

V gene TRBV6-1 combines with J gene TRBJ2-7; TRBD2 aligns across 10 bases. The CDR3 sequence is 18 residues long. V shed 1 base and J 7 bases; nucleotides not matched to a gene: 16. The germline gives CDR1 MNHNS, CDR2 SASEGT. CDR3 coding DNA: TGTGCCAGCAGTGAAGAGGGAGTAGCGGGAGGTACCATGGGGGAGCAGTACTTC. Its translation is CASSEEGVAGGTMGEQYF.

This clone was detected many times. This chain joins TRBV7-3 and TRBJ1-3, with D tentatively TRBD1 (6 bases). Germline V gene lookup returns CDR1 SGHTA and CDR2 FQGTGA. There are 18 residues in the CDR3. Trimming removed 1 base at V and 1 base at J, with 17 bases between. The CDR3, as DNA: TGTGCCAGCAGCTTAATCGGGACACTCCCAGATTCTGGAAACACCATATATTTT. This gives the protein CASSLIGTLPDSGNTIYF.

As concerns this clone: The germline gene is not matched at one end of the junction; a read error may be the cause. This rearrangement joins TRBV2 to TRBJ1-2; perhaps TRBD1 as D (6 bases). CDR1 is SNHLY and CDR2 is FYNNEI in the germline V gene. The CDR3 spans 16 residues. In nucleotides, the CDR3 is TGTGCCAGCAGTGCATCGGGGCAGGGGATCGTGGGTGGCTACCCCTTC. Residues: CASSASGQGIVGGYPF.

This rearrangement joins TRBV30 to TRBJ2-7; D is undetermined. The CDR3 extends over 12 amino acids. Trimming shortened V by 3 bases and J by 2 bases, and 8 bases separated the two germline ends. The germline gives CDR1 GTSNPN, CDR2 SVGIG (reference sequence). CDR3 DNA: TGTGCCTGGAGAAGGAGAACCTACGAGCAGTACTTC. Translated, it gives CAWRRRTYEQYF.

This chain connects TRBV5-4 to TRBJ2-1; D remains ambiguous. The CDR3 runs to 13 residues. Trimming removed 2 bases at V and 3 bases at J, with 6 bases between. CDR1 and CDR2 (germline): SGHNT, YYREEE (reference sequence). CDR3 sequence: CASSLNYYNEQFF. The CDR3 DNA follows: TGTGCCAGCAGCTTAAACTACTACAATGAGCAGTTCTTC.

The V call is TRBV28, the J call TRBJ1-2, with D possibly being TRBD1 (5 bases). Trimming took 8 bases from V and 8 from J, leaving 15 bases between them. CDR3 length: 12 residues. The germline V gene encodes CDR1 MDHEN and CDR2 SYDVKM. CDR3 amino acids: CASSTQGTGYTF. For the CDR3, the DNA is TGTGCCAGCTCCACCCAGGGAACGGGCTACACCTTC.

The chain has TRBV28 and TRBJ1-5; TRBD1 agrees at 7 bases. Trimming at V came to 7 bases and at J to 2 bases, leaving 8 bases not matched to a gene. Germline CDR1 and CDR2: MDHEN and SYDVKM. The CDR3 sequence is 15 residues long. In nucleotides, the CDR3 is TGTGCCAGCATCACAGGGGATAGTCGCAATCAGCCCCAGCATTTT. Its translation is CASITGDSRNQPQHF.

The chain links TRBV6-5 to TRBJ1-1; D remains ambiguous. Per germline, CDR1 MNHEY and CDR2 SVGAGI. V was shortened by 7 bases and J by 1 base, with 13 bases between the two germline ends. The CDR3 runs to 14 residues. The CDR3 nucleotides read TGTGCCAGCACGACCCGATCGGGGAACACTGAAGCTTTCTTT. Translation gives CASTTRSGNTEAFF.

This clone was recorded a few times. This chain uses TRBV4-3 with TRBJ2-6; no firm D call. Per the germline V gene, CDR1 is LGHNA and CDR2 is YSLEER. This CDR3 has 14 amino acids. Between the trimmed V and J ends, which lost 3 bases and 4 bases, there was a span of 7 bases. The DNA for the CDR3 is TGCGCCAGCAGCCAGAGATCCGGGGCCAACGTCCTGACTTTC. Its protein product is CASSQRSGANVLTF.

This chain connects TRBV6-1 to TRBJ2-2; 14 bases are shared with TRBD2. Germline V gene lookup returns CDR1 MNHNS and CDR2 SASEGT. Trimming took 4 bases from V and 4 from J; bases not matched to a gene: 8. The length of the CDR3 is 18 residues. CDR3 sequence reads: CASSALTSGRGGTGELFF. In DNA form, the CDR3 reads TGTGCCAGCAGTGCCCTGACTAGCGGGAGGGGGGGCACCGGGGAGCTGTTTTTT.

The chain uses TRBV10-1 and TRBJ1-5, with D uncertain. V shed 0 bases and J shed 1 base, with 13 bases lying between them. CDR3 length: 17 residues. Germline CDR1 WNHNN, CDR2 SYGVQD (reference sequence). CDR3: CASSESMRRVSNQPQHF. In DNA form, the CDR3 reads TGCGCCAGCAGTGAGTCTATGCGGCGCGTAAGCAATCAGCCCCAGCATTTT.

This chain uses TRBV19 with TRBJ2-7, with 7 bases identical to TRBD1. The CDR3 is 15 residues long. V shed 4 bases and J 3 bases; nucleotides not matched to a gene: 9. Germline V gene data show CDR1 as LNHDA and CDR2 as SQIVND (reference sequence). The CDR3 nucleotides read TGTGCCAGTAGTACCGAATGGACAGGACACTACGAGCAGTACTTC. Its protein product is CASSTEWTGHYEQYF.